A selection of T cell receptor beta chains follows, all from one sample in a study of blood T cell repertoires in COVID-19. The method was immunoSEQ multiplex PCR; TCRdb's version includes in-frame clones alone and lacks a portion of them. The profile shows a few hundred thousand clones, around four fifths of them singletons. Input material: peripheral blood. Receptors originate from a woman between 50 and 59 years old with acute or convalescent COVID-19. Each CDR3 is given with its conserved first and last residue. A D gene is named only where the DNA matches it firmly. Clone size appears in some rows only: once, few, many, or a class for an expanded clone.

d_call: TRBD1
v_call: TRBV3-1/TRBV3-2
j_call: TRBJ2-3
clone_size: NA
cdr3_nt: TGTGCCAGCAGCCCGAAGGTCCCGGGACAGGGAGCGGGGTACACAGATACGCAGTATTTT
cdr3_aa: CASSPKVPGQGAGYTDTQYF

d_call: NA
v_call: TRBV27
j_call: TRBJ1-1
clone_size: NA
cdr3_nt: TGTGCCAGCAGGTCAGGCTACACCCTCCCGGATTTAATGAACACTGAAGCTTTCTTT
cdr3_aa: CASRSGYTLPDLMNTEAFF

d_call: TRBD2
v_call: TRBV19
j_call: TRBJ2-2
clone_size: NA
cdr3_nt: TGTGCCAGTAGGGTACTAGCGGGGACCACCGGGGAGCTGTTTTTT
cdr3_aa: CASRVLAGTTGELFF

d_call: TRBD2
v_call: TRBV18
j_call: TRBJ2-3
clone_size: NA
cdr3_nt: TGTGCCAGCTCGCCTGGACTAGCGGGAGCCGGGGATACGCAGTATTTT
cdr3_aa: CASSPGLAGAGDTQYF

d_call: NA
v_call: TRBV5-1
j_call: TRBJ2-3
clone_size: NA
cdr3_nt: TGCGCCAGCAGCTTGGAACGCGGTTCGGGAGATACGCAGTATTTT
cdr3_aa: CASSLERGSGDTQYF

d_call: NA
v_call: TRBV25-1
j_call: TRBJ1-4
clone_size: NA
cdr3_nt: TGTGCCAGCAGTGAATCGTGGGGGGGCAATGAAAAACTGTTTTTT
cdr3_aa: CASSESWGGNEKLFF

d_call: TRBD2
v_call: TRBV5-6
j_call: TRBJ2-5
clone_size: NA
cdr3_nt: TGTGCCAGCAGCTTGGCGGGACTAGCGGTGGAGACCCAGTACTTC
cdr3_aa: CASSLAGLAVETQYF

d_call: TRBD1
v_call: TRBV5-6
j_call: TRBJ1-5
clone_size: NA
cdr3_nt: TGTGCCAGCAGCTTGGTGGGACAGCCAAATCAGCCCCAGCATTTT
cdr3_aa: CASSLVGQPNQPQHF

d_call: NA
v_call: TRBV3-1/TRBV3-2
j_call: TRBJ1-2
clone_size: NA
cdr3_nt: TGTGCCAGCAGCCACCGAGATCCCCCTGGCTACACCTTC
cdr3_aa: CASSHRDPPGYTF

d_call: TRBD1
v_call: TRBV7-6
j_call: TRBJ2-1
clone_size: NA
cdr3_nt: TGTGCCAGCAGCCGGGTGGGACAGGGGCCTAACTCCTACAATGAGCAGTTCTTC
cdr3_aa: CASSRVGQGPNSYNEQFF

d_call: TRBD2
v_call: TRBV2
j_call: TRBJ2-1
clone_size: NA
cdr3_nt: TGTGCCAGCAGTGAATTGGGGGGGAGCTACAATGAGCAGTTCTTC
cdr3_aa: CASSELGGSYNEQFF

d_call: NA
v_call: TRBV7-9
j_call: TRBJ1-3
clone_size: NA
cdr3_nt: TGTGCCAGCAGCTTAGAGGGGAAGGACACCATATATTTT
cdr3_aa: CASSLEGKDTIYF

d_call: TRBD1
v_call: TRBV7-2
j_call: TRBJ1-4
clone_size: NA
cdr3_nt: TGTGCCAGCAGCCCACCGGGACAGCTGAATGAAAAACTGTTTTTT
cdr3_aa: CASSPPGQLNEKLFF

d_call: NA
v_call: TRBV27
j_call: TRBJ2-3
clone_size: NA
cdr3_nt: TGTGCCAGCAGCCCACTTACATACAGGGCTAGCACAGATACGCAGTATTTT
cdr3_aa: CASSPLTYRASTDTQYF

d_call: TRBD1
v_call: TRBV9
j_call: TRBJ1-4
clone_size: NA
cdr3_nt: TGTGCCAGCAGCGTAGCAGGGGGTAATGAAAAACTGTTTTTT
cdr3_aa: CASSVAGGNEKLFF

d_call: TRBD2
v_call: TRBV29-1
j_call: TRBJ2-5
clone_size: NA
cdr3_nt: TGCAGCGTGGTAAGCGGGAGGGCCGTGGAGACCCAGTACTTC
cdr3_aa: CSVVSGRAVETQYF

d_call: NA
v_call: TRBV5-1
j_call: TRBJ2-2
clone_size: once
cdr3_nt: TGCGCCAGCAGCTTGGCCCCCCACGGGGAGCTGTTTTTT
cdr3_aa: CASSLAPHGELFF

d_call: NA
v_call: TRBV5-4
j_call: TRBJ2-3
clone_size: NA
cdr3_nt: TGTGCCGGCGGGGGCACGCAGTATTTT
cdr3_aa: CAGGGTQYF

d_call: TRBD1
v_call: TRBV25-1
j_call: TRBJ2-2
clone_size: NA
cdr3_nt: TGTGCCAGCAGGGGATCGGACAGGGCTATCGGGGAGCTGTTTTTT
cdr3_aa: CASRGSDRAIGELFF

d_call: NA
v_call: TRBV30
j_call: TRBJ1-5
clone_size: NA
cdr3_nt: TGTGCCTGGAATACAGGGCCCCAGCCCCAGCATTTT
cdr3_aa: CAWNTGPQPQHF

d_call: NA
v_call: TRBV6-2/TRBV6-3
j_call: TRBJ1-5
clone_size: once
cdr3_nt: TGTGCCAGCAGTTACGCTCGGGGGGATAGCAATCAGCCCCAGCATTTT
cdr3_aa: CASSYARGDSNQPQHF

d_call: NA
v_call: TRBV2
j_call: TRBJ1-1
clone_size: NA
cdr3_nt: TGTGCCAGCAGTGATGGACAGAGGAACACTGAAGCTTTCTTT
cdr3_aa: CASSDGQRNTEAFF

d_call: NA
v_call: TRBV5-6
j_call: TRBJ1-5
clone_size: NA
cdr3_nt: TGTGCCAGCAGCTTGTGGGGAGGCAATCAGCCCCAGCATTTT
cdr3_aa: CASSLWGGNQPQHF

d_call: TRBD2
v_call: TRBV5-6
j_call: TRBJ2-7
clone_size: NA
cdr3_nt: TGTGCCAGCAGCCCGCGGAGCGGGAGTGGGGAGCAGTACTTC
cdr3_aa: CASSPRSGSGEQYF

d_call: TRBD1
v_call: TRBV30
j_call: TRBJ2-3
clone_size: once
cdr3_nt: TGTGCCTGGAGTCGGCAGGGGGCTGGTGATACGCAGTATTTT
cdr3_aa: CAWSRQGAGDTQYF

d_call: NA
v_call: TRBV27
j_call: TRBJ1-1
clone_size: NA
cdr3_nt: TGTGCCAGCAGGCGCGGGGGAAATGAAGCTTTCTTT
cdr3_aa: CASRRGGNEAFF

d_call: NA
v_call: TRBV5-8
j_call: TRBJ1-4
clone_size: NA
cdr3_nt: TGTGCCAGCAGCTTAGACAGCCTTGAAAAACTGTTTTTT
cdr3_aa: CASSLDSLEKLFF

d_call: TRBD2
v_call: TRBV2
j_call: TRBJ2-1
clone_size: NA
cdr3_nt: TGTGCCAGCATCCGGACTAGCGGGAGGCACAATGAGCAGTTCTTC
cdr3_aa: CASIRTSGRHNEQFF

d_call: NA
v_call: TRBV5-5
j_call: TRBJ1-3
clone_size: NA
cdr3_nt: TGTGCCAGCAGCTTGGCCACGTCTGGTGCTGGGAGCTCTGGAAACACCATATATTTT
cdr3_aa: CASSLATSGAGSSGNTIYF

d_call: TRBD2
v_call: TRBV24-1
j_call: TRBJ2-1
clone_size: few
cdr3_nt: TGTGCCACCAGTGACCCAGCGGGAGCTCACAATGAGCAGTTCTTC
cdr3_aa: CATSDPAGAHNEQFF